The following is a T cell receptor beta chain sequence with its context. This record belongs to a study of T cells in Graves' hyperthyroidism and ophthalmopathy. The CDR3 spans 18 residues. Germline CDR1 SGHRS, CDR2 YFSETQ. Trimming at V came to 1 base and at J to 7 bases, leaving 13 bases not matched to a gene. Ahead of any ophthalmopathy symptoms, the blood sample was obtained at the first diagnosis of hyperthyroidism. The authors took PBMCs from over 8.5 ml fresh peripheral blood. TCR beta CDR3 region amplification was performed from RNA transcripts. In the first-round RT-PCR of the TCR CDR3, the HTBI primer set was used. TCRdb reprocessed the multiplex PCR reads with MiXCR, giving one entry per CDR3 protein. The data contain hundreds of thousands of distinct CDR3 sequences, around 20% of them seen just once; the ten biggest clones take up roughly a sixth.

The V call is TRBV5-1, the J call TRBJ1-6, with TRBD1 matching 8 bases. The material sequenced was blood. This clonotype originated in a woman aged 45 to 65 with Graves' hyperthyroidism that later progressed to Graves' ophthalmopathy. The CDR3 is CASSLRPPGQGWNSPLHF. CDR3 bases: TGCGCCAGCAGCTTGCGCCCCCCCGGACAGGGCTGGAATTCACCCCTCCACTTT.